A selection of T cell receptor beta chains follows, all from one sample in a study of blood T cell repertoires in COVID-19. Data came from immunoSEQ multiplex PCR; TCRdb stores just in-frame clones and leaves some out. This table holds about 260,000 clones, roughly 85% found once. Sample: peripheral blood. These receptors all stem from a human donor in a cohort sampled during active COVID-19. CDR3s include the opening cysteine and the closing phenylalanine or tryptophan. The D gene is left open where the match is weak. Expanded clones get a size class; other rows say once, few or many, or leave the size out.

NA,TRBJ1-1,TRBV7-9,NA,CASSPRTDTEAFF,TGTGCCAGCAGCCCCCGGACAGACACTGAAGCTTTCTTT
NA,TRBJ2-3,TRBV5-4,NA,CASIRSLGSGGEFTDTQYF,TGTGCCAGCATCCGTAGCTTGGGATCCGGTGGGGAGTTCACAGATACGCAGTATTTT
NA,TRBJ1-1,TRBV5-5,NA,CASSQTVAEAFF,TGTGCCAGCAGCCAAACAGTTGCTGAAGCTTTCTTT
NA,TRBJ2-6,TRBV5-1,NA,CASSFGQDGANVLTF,TGCGCCAGCAGCTTCGGACAAGACGGGGCCAACGTCCTGACTTTC
NA,TRBJ2-2,TRBV27,NA,CASSFVSAGELFF,TGTGCCAGCAGTTTCGTTAGCGCCGGGGAGCTGTTTTTT
NA,TRBJ2-5,TRBV5-1,NA,CASSRQETQYF,TGCGCCAGCAGCCGCCAAGAGACCCAGTACTTC
NA,TRBJ2-7,TRBV25-1,NA,CASSEAGGSHYEQYF,TGTGCCAGCAGCGAAGCGGGCGGGTCGCACTACGAGCAGTACTTC
NA,TRBJ1-1,TRBV2,NA,CASNQKLQGNTEAFF,TGTGCCAGCAATCAGAAACTTCAGGGGAACACTGAAGCTTTCTTT
TRBD1,TRBJ2-1,TRBV29-1,NA,CSVEVVSGTGPAEQFF,TGCAGCGTTGAAGTTGTGTCCGGGACAGGCCCGGCTGAGCAGTTCTTC
TRBD1,TRBJ1-5,TRBV6-1,NA,CASSEINRGQPQHF,TGTGCCAGCAGTGAAATAAACAGGGGACAGCCCCAGCATTTT
NA,TRBJ1-4,TRBV25-1,once,CASSHTGTGKLFF,TGTGCCAGCAGCCACACAGGGACCGGAAAACTGTTTTTT
NA,TRBJ2-1,TRBV28,NA,CASSSSGQGYNEQFF,NA
TRBD2,TRBJ2-1,TRBV9,NA,CASSGDGRANEQFF,TGTGCCAGCAGCGGGGACGGGAGGGCCAATGAGCAGTTCTTC
TRBD1,TRBJ2-7,TRBV5-1,NA,CASSLGSGQGMSEQYF,TGCGCCAGCAGCTTGGGGTCGGGACAGGGGATGAGCGAGCAGTACTTC
NA,TRBJ2-1,TRBV30,once,CALTAGNNEQFF,TGTGCCCTTACGGCGGGTAACAATGAGCAGTTCTTC
TRBD1,TRBJ2-1,TRBV6-2/TRBV6-3,few,CASSETGTEFNEQFF,TGTGCCAGCAGTGAGACCGGGACAGAATTCAATGAGCAGTTCTTC
NA,TRBJ2-1,TRBV28,NA,CASSSPGTSEFF,TGTGCCAGCAGTTCTCCCGGGACATCGGAGTTCTTC
TRBD2,TRBJ2-5,TRBV7-7,NA,CASSPKAGAVETQYF,TGTGCCAGCAGCCCCAAAGCGGGAGCCGTTGAGACCCAGTACTTC
TRBD1,TRBJ1-6,TRBV9,NA,CASSETGTKDSPLHF,TGTGCCAGCAGCGAGACAGGGACCAAGGATTCACCCCTCCACTTT
NA,TRBJ2-2,TRBV6-6,NA,CASRRESTGELFF,TGTGCCAGCAGGAGGGAATCCACCGGGGAGCTGTTTTTT
TRBD1,TRBJ2-4,TRBV18,NA,CASSPRDRPNIQYF,TGTGCCAGCTCACCTCGGGACAGGCCAAACATTCAGTACTTC
NA,TRBJ1-4,TRBV5-6,NA,CASSFWDTQEKLFF,TGTGCCAGCAGCTTTTGGGACACGCAGGAAAAACTGTTTTTT
NA,TRBJ2-2,TRBV7-2,NA,CASSPRRDSLIGELFF,TGTGCCAGCAGCCCCCGCCGGGACTCTCTTATCGGGGAGCTGTTTTTT
NA,TRBJ2-5,TRBV14,NA,CASSRPSPLSTGRRETQYF,TGTGCCAGCAGCCGCCCAAGCCCGTTGTCTACGGGTCGACGGGAGACCCAGTACTTC
NA,TRBJ2-7,TRBV20-1,NA,CSAATAYEQYF,TGCAGTGCTGCAACAGCCTACGAGCAGTACTTC
NA,TRBJ2-1,TRBV4-1,NA,CASSQEVSGLSYNEQFF,TGCGCCAGCAGCCAAGAGGTTAGCGGACTCTCCTACAATGAGCAGTTCTTC
NA,TRBJ2-2,TRBV5-4,NA,CASSLGTQGTGELFF,TGTGCCAGCAGCTTGGGGACGCAGGGGACCGGGGAGCTGTTTTTT
NA,TRBJ2-7,TRBV4-2,NA,CASSQASTGTHEQYF,TGTGCCAGCAGCCAAGCGTCAACAGGGACCCACGAGCAGTACTTC
NA,TRBJ2-7,TRBV20-1,once,CSASVSSGQSYEQYF,TGCAGTGCTAGTGTATCCTCGGGACAATCCTACGAGCAGTACTTC
NA,TRBJ1-4,TRBV30,NA,CASISRGYGTNEKLFF,TGTGCGTCCATATCCCGGGGATACGGAACTAATGAAAAACTGTTTTTT
TRBD1,TRBJ1-2,TRBV13,NA,CASSLGHRGRGYGYTF,TGTGCCAGCAGCTTAGGCCACAGGGGTAGGGGCTATGGCTACACCTTC
TRBD1,TRBJ2-2,TRBV7-8,NA,CASRTGNTGELFF,TGTGCCAGCCGGACAGGCAACACCGGGGAGCTGTTTTTT
TRBD2,TRBJ2-1,TRBV19,NA,CASSRGGSSYEQFF,TGTGCCAGTAGTAGGGGCGGGAGTAGCTATGAGCAGTTCTTC
NA,TRBJ1-2,TRBV7-2,NA,CASSPRGYGYTF,TGTGCCAGCAGCCCGCGGGGGTATGGCTACACCTTC
TRBD1,TRBJ2-7,TRBV30,NA,CAWSPGQNYEQYF,TGTGCCTGGAGCCCGGGACAGAACTACGAGCAGTACTTC
NA,TRBJ2-6,TRBV7-6,NA,CASSPNPTGANVLTF,TGTGCCAGCAGCCCTAATCCTACTGGGGCCAACGTCCTGACTTTC
NA,TRBJ1-1,TRBV21-1,few,CASSKARNSGDTEAFF,TGTGCCAGCAGCAAAGCGCGTAACTCAGGGGACACTGAAGCTTTCTTT
NA,TRBJ2-7,TRBV5-1,NA,CASMGVSYEQYF,TGCGCCAGCATGGGCGTCTCCTACGAGCAGTACTTC
TRBD1,TRBJ1-5,TRBV28,many,CASTKRGQGDQPQHF,TGTGCCAGCACAAAAAGGGGGCAGGGAGATCAGCCCCAGCATTTT
TRBD2,TRBJ2-5,TRBV5-1,NA,CASSLGGSFGETQYF,TGCGCCAGCAGCCTAGGCGGGAGTTTTGGAGAGACCCAGTACTTC